The subject of this entry is one TCR beta chain. This sample was taken from a study of identical twins. TCRdb redid the calling of the 5' RACE reads with MiXCR, one entry per CDR3 protein. The sample shows 470,000 or so distinct CDR3 sequences, roughly 26% of them seen only once. The ends lost 1 base at V and 6 bases at J; junction bases unmatched: 8. Germline V gene sequence: CDR1 LGHNA, CDR2 YNFKEQ. The CDR3 is made up of 17 amino acids. These data also formed part of another study, on T cells expressing NK-cell markers.

Sequences were obtained from CD4+ T cells sorted from blood. The chain recombines TRBV4-2 with TRBJ2-3, with 12 bases that match TRBD2. The receptor's source is a woman aged 18 to 35 in good health. In nucleotides, the CDR3 is TGTGCCAGCAGCCAAGCCCTAGCGGGGGGGCGTTTGGATACGCAGTATTTT. It codes for CASSQALAGGRLDTQYF.